This T cell receptor beta chain was retrieved from a study of a mutant IDH1 vaccine in newly diagnosed glioma. Findings and limits, study-wide: Evidence of vaccine-induced immune responses was documented in over 85% of patients.

CDR3 length: 14 residues. Germline CDR1 is KGHSH and CDR2 is LQKENI. J was trimmed by 4 bases and V by 3 bases; bases with no gene match: 5. Time point denoted: week 11, during vaccination. With topical imiquimod, each dose of the vaccine consisted of 300 ug of mutant IDH1 20-mer peptide. Data came from immunoSEQ multiplex PCR; TCRdb stores just in-frame clones and leaves some out. This sample has some 64,000 clones, with about 80% found just once. As concerns this clone: Its antigen is unknown.

The chain joins TRBV18 to TRBJ2-7; TRBD1 aligns across 8 bases. The sequences come from PBMCs, collected from a glioma patient whose treatment included an IDH1 peptide vaccine. The sequence was obtained from a man between 45 and 60 years old with glioma. CDR3 loop: CASSPSRTGYEQYF. CDR3 nucleotide sequence: TGTGCCAGCTCACCTTCACGGACAGGGTACGAGCAGTACTTC.